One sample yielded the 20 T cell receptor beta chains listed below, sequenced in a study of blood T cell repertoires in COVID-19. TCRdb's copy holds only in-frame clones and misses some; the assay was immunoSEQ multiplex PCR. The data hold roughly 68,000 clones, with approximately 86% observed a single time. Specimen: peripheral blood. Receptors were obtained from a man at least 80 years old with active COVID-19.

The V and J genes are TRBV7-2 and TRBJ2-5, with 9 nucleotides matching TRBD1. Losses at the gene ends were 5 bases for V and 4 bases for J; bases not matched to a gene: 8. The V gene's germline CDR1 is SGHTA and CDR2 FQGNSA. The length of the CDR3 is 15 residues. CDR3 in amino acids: CASSLGDRVPETQYF. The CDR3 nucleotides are TGTGCCAGCAGCCTAGGGGACAGGGTGCCAGAGACCCAGTACTTC.

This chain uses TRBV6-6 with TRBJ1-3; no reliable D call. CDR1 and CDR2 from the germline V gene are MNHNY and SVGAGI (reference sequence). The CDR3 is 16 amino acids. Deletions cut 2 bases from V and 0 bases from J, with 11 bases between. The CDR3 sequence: CASSYDKLSSGNTIYF. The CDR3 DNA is TGTGCCAGCAGTTACGACAAGTTGAGCTCTGGAAACACCATATATTTT.

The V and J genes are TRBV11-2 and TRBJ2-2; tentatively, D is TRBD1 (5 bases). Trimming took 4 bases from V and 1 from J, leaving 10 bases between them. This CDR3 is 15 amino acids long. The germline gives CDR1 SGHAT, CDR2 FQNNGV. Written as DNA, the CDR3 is TGTGCCAGCAGCTCCTCCGACAGGAACACCGGGGAGCTGTTTTTT. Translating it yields CASSSSDRNTGELFF.

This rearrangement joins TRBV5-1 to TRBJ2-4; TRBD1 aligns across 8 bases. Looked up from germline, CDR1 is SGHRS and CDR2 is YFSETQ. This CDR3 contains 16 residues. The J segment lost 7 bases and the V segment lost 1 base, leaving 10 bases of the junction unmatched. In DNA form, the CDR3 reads TGCGCCAGCAGCTTGCCGAATCTACAGGGGGGTAACATTCAGTACTTC. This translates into CASSLPNLQGGNIQYF.

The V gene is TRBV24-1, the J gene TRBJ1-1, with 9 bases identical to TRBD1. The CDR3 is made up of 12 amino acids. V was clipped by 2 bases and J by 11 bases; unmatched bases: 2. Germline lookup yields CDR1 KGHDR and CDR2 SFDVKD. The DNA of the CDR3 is TGTGCCACCAGTGATTCCGACAGGGGGGCTTTCTTT. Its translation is CATSDSDRGAFF.

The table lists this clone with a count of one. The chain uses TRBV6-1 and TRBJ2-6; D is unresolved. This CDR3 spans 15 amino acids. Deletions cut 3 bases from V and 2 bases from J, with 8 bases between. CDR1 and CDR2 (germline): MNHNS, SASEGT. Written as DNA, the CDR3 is TGTGCCAGCAGTGATATGGTAGCTGGGGCCAACGTCCTGACTTTC. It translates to CASSDMVAGANVLTF.

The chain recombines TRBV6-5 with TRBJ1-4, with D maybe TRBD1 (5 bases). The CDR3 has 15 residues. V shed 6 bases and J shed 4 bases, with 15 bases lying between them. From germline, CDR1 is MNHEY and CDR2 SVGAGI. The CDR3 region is CASRRGTIGNEKLFF. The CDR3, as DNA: TGTGCCAGCAGACGAGGGACTATCGGTAATGAAAAACTGTTTTTT.

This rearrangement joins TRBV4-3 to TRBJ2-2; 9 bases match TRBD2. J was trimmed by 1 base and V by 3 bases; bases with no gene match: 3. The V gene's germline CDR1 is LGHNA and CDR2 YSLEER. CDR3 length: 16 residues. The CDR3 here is CASSHRAGGNTGELFF. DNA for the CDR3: TGCGCCAGCAGCCACCGAGCGGGAGGGAACACCGGGGAGCTGTTTTTT.

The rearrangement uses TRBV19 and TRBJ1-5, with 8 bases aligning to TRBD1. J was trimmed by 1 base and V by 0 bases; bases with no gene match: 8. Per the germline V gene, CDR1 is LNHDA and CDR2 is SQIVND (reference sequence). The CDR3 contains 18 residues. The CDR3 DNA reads TGTGCCAGTAGTATAGAGGGCAGGGGGCTGTGGAGCAATCAGCCCCAGCATTTT. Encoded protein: CASSIEGRGLWSNQPQHF.

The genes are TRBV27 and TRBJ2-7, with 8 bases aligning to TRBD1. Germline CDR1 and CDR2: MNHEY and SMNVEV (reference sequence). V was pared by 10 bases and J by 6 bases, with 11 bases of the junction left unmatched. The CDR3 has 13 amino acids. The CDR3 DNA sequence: TGTGCCACCGCCGCGGACAGGGTTCTCGAGCAGTACTTC. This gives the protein CATAADRVLEQYF.

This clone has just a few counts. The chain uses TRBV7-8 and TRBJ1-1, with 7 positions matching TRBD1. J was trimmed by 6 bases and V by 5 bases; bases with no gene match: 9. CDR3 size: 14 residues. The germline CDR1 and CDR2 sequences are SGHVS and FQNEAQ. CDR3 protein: CASSQQTGLAEAFF. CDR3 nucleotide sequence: TGTGCCAGCAGCCAACAGACAGGGCTAGCTGAAGCTTTCTTT.

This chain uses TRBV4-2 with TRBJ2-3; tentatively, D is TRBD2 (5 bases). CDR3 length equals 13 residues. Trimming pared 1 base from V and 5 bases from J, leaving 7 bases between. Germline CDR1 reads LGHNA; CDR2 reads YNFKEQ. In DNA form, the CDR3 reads TGTGCCAGCAGCCAAGGGGCGGGAGATACGCAGTATTTT. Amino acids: CASSQGAGDTQYF.

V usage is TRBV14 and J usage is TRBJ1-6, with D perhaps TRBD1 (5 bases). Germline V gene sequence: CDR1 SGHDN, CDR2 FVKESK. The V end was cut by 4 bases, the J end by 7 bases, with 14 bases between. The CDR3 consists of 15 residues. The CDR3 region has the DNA TGTGCCAGCAGCCCTAGGCAGGGTAGAAATTCACCCCTCCACTTT. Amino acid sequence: CASSPRQGRNSPLHF.

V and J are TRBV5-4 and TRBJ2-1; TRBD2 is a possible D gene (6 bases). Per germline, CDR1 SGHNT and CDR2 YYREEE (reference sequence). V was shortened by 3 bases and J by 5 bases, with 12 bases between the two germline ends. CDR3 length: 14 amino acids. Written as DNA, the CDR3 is TGTGCCAGCAGCTCCGCCGCGGGGAACAATGAGCAGTTCTTC. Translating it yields CASSSAAGNNEQFF.

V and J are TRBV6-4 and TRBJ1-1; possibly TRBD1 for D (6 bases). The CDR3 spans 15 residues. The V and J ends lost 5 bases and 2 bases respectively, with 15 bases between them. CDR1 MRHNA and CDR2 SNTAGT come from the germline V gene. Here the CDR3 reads CASSWDTGTNTEAFF. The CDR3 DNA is TGTGCCAGCAGTTGGGACACCGGAACAAACACTGAAGCTTTCTTT.

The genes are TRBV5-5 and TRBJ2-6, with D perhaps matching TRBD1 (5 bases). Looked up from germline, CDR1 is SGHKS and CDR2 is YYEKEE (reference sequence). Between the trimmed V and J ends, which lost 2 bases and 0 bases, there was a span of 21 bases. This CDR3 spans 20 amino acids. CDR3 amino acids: CASSFSSLEGVISGANVLTF. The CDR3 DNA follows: TGTGCCAGCAGCTTTTCATCCCTGGAAGGGGTTATCTCTGGGGCCAACGTCCTGACTTTC.

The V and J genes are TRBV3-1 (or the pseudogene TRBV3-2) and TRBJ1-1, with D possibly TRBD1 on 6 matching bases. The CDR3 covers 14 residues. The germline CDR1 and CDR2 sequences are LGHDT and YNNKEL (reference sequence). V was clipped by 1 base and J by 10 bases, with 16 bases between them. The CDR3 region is CASSQGWGPQGAFF. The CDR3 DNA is TGTGCCAGCAGCCAAGGGTGGGGGCCCCAAGGAGCTTTCTTT.

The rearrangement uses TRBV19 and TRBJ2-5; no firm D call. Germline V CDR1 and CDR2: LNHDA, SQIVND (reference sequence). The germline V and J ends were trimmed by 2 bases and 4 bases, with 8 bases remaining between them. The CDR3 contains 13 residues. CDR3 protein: CASSISRRETQYF. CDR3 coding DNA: TGTGCCAGTAGTATATCGAGGCGAGAGACCCAGTACTTC.

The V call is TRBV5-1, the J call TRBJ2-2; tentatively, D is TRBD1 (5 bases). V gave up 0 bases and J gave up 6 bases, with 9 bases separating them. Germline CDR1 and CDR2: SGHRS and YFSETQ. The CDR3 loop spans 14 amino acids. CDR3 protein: CASSLDVRAGELFF. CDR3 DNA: TGCGCCAGCAGCTTGGATGTCAGGGCCGGGGAGCTGTTTTTT.

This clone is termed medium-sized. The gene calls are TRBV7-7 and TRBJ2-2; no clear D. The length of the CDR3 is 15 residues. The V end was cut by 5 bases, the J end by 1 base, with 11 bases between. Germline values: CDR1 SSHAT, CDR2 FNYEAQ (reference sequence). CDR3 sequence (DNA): TGTGCCAGCAGCCCACTCTCGGGGAACACCGGGGAGCTGTTTTTT. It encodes CASSPLSGNTGELFF.